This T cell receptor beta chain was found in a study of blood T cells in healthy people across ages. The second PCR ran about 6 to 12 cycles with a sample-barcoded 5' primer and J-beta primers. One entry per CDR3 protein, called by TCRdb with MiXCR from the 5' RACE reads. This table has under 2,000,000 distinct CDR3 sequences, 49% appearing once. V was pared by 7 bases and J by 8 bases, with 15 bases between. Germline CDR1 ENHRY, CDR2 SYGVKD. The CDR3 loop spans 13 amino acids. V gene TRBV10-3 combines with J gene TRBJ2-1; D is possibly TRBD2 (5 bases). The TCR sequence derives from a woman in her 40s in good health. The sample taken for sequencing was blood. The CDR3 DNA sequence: TGTGCCATCAACGGGGAGCTACAGTATGAGCAGTTCTTC. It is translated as CAINGELQYEQFF.